These 22 T cell receptor beta chains were all obtained from the same sample, sequenced in a study of CXCR3-negative and CXCR3-positive naive CD8 T cells. Study results and limitations: Naive CXCR3-positive cells had TRB CDR3s more hydrophobic than those of CXCR3-negative naive cells.

Antigen specificity for these receptors is unknown. The TRB libraries of cDNA were built by UMI-labeled 5' RACE. Reprocessing the 5' RACE reads, TCRdb reports a single entry for every CDR3 protein and omits DNA. The sample includes about 85,000 distinct CDR3 sequences. Material: naive CXCR3+ CD8+ T cells from blood. Stated subset: CD45RO-CCR7+CD27+CD95- naive CD8+ T cells expressing CXCR3 (TNR3+). Receptors were obtained from a human donor in good health. Some clones in this sample may be carry-over from other donors' samples.

The rearrangement uses TRBV20-1 and TRBJ2-3; TCRdb selects TRBD2, and the lack of DNA leaves this call unchecked. CDR1 is DFQATT, CDR2 SNEGSKA, per germline (reference sequence). This CDR3 has 13 residues. The chain's CDR3 is CSANREPADTQYF.

This sequence joins TRBV28 and TRBJ2-1. CDR3 length: 14 residues. Germline loops: CDR1 MDHEN, CDR2 SYDVKM. The CDR3 protein is CASSLMYEENEQFF.

The chain is built from TRBV20-1 and TRBJ1-3. The CDR3 spans 14 residues. CDR1 is DFQATT and CDR2 is SNEGSKA in the germline V gene (reference sequence). CDR3 protein: CSARDSISGNTIYF.

This CDR3 is CASSLAPYTGELFF. The chain carries TRBV28 and TRBJ2-2; TCRdb outputs TRBD1, but without DNA this stays unchecked. The germline V gene encodes CDR1 MDHEN and CDR2 SYDVKM. The CDR3 loop spans 14 amino acids.

The chain has TRBV27 and TRBJ2-7; TCRdb lists TRBD2, though no DNA is available to test this call. The CDR3 covers 18 residues. Germline assignment: CDR1 MNHEY and CDR2 SMNVEV (reference sequence). The CDR3 reads CASSLSGSGRPEYYEQYF.

The chain's CDR3 is CAMLQGSIAGYTF. The V and J genes are TRBV2 and TRBJ1-2; TCRdb calls TRBD1, which cannot be checked without DNA. The CDR3 length is 13 residues. CDR1 is SNHLY and CDR2 is FYNNEI in the germline V gene.

The chain joins TRBV12-3 or TRBV12-4 to TRBJ1-2; TCRdb picks TRBD1, but there is no DNA to check that call. The CDR3 length is 14 residues. The CDR3 sequence is CASSSAGGDYGYTF.

The chain couples TRBV7-2 to TRBJ1-4; the TCRdb call, TRBD1, lacks DNA for checking. In germline, CDR1 is SGHTA, CDR2 FQGNSA. CDR3 length equals 14 residues. The CDR3 protein is CASSFTTGGEKLFF.

J is TRBJ2-1 and V is TRBV6-2 or TRBV6-3; TCRdb calls TRBD1, which cannot be checked without DNA. Per the germline V gene, CDR1 is MNHEY and CDR2 is SVGEGT. The CDR3 is 18 residues long. The CDR3 reads CASSLLGTPDPTYNEQFF.

This chain connects TRBV24-1 to TRBJ1-5. The germline V gene encodes CDR1 KGHDR and CDR2 SFDVKD. The CDR3 sequence is 12 residues long. The chain's CDR3 is CATSEGYQPQHF.

This chain connects TRBV5-6 to TRBJ2-1; with no DNA, the TCRdb D assignment of TRBD2 cannot be verified. The CDR3 consists of 15 residues. Looked up from germline, CDR1 is SGHDT and CDR2 is YYEEEE. The CDR3 spells CASSFPSGPNNEQFF.

The rearrangement uses TRBV12-3 or TRBV12-4 and TRBJ1-5; the TRBD1 assignment by TCRdb is unverifiable without DNA. This CDR3 is built from 15 residues. This CDR3 reads CASSFPDGLGQPQHF.

The rearrangement links TRBV6-6 to TRBJ2-5; TCRdb indicates TRBD1, and absent DNA this call remains unverified. The CDR3 length is 14 residues. Per germline, CDR1 MNHNY and CDR2 SVGAGI (reference sequence). CDR3 sequence reads: CASSYVSGRETQYF.

The chain joins TRBV6-1 to TRBJ1-2. The CDR3 length is 15 residues. Germline CDR1 reads MNHNS; CDR2 reads SASEGT. This chain's CDR3 is CASSEGPAPGYGYTF.

The chain joins TRBV28 to TRBJ1-1; TCRdb indicates TRBD1, and absent DNA this call remains unverified. This CDR3 is built from 11 residues. In germline, CDR1 is MDHEN, CDR2 SYDVKM. This CDR3 is CASSRPFEAFF.

The rearrangement joins TRBV4-3 to TRBJ2-1; TCRdb's assignment of TRBD2 cannot be checked, as there is no DNA. The CDR3 covers 15 residues. Germline loops: CDR1 LGHNA, CDR2 YSLEER. This CDR3 is CASSQGLAGLNEQFF.

The rearrangement links TRBV18 to TRBJ2-7; TCRdb's D call of TRBD1 is untestable without DNA. This CDR3 has 15 amino acids. Germline V gene data show CDR1 as KGHSH and CDR2 as LQKENI. The CDR3 loop is CASSPPGTEPYEQYF.

The chain is built from TRBV12-3 or TRBV12-4 and TRBJ2-7; TCRdb selects TRBD2, and the lack of DNA leaves this call unchecked. This CDR3 is 15 amino acids long. The CDR3: CASSFGGWPSYEQYF.

The V and J genes are TRBV27 and TRBJ1-1. CDR1 MNHEY and CDR2 SMNVEV come from the germline V gene (reference sequence). The CDR3 has 13 residues. CDR3 sequence: CASTAIGNTEAFF.

V is TRBV15 and J is TRBJ2-7; the D call from TCRdb, TRBD2, cannot be confirmed without DNA. Germline assignment: CDR1 LNHNV and CDR2 YYDKDF (reference sequence). This CDR3 is built from 15 residues. This CDR3 is CATSRDQGSTYEQYF.

This chain joins TRBV12-3 or TRBV12-4 and TRBJ2-1; as DNA is missing, the TRBD1 call by TCRdb cannot be tested. The CDR3 is 12 residues long. CDR3 amino acids: CASSPPHNEQFF.

J is TRBJ2-3 and V is TRBV6-4; TCRdb indicates TRBD1, and absent DNA this call remains unverified. The germline CDR1 and CDR2 sequences are MRHNA and SNTAGT. The CDR3 consists of 15 residues. The CDR3 loop reads CASSDSTGGPDTQYF.